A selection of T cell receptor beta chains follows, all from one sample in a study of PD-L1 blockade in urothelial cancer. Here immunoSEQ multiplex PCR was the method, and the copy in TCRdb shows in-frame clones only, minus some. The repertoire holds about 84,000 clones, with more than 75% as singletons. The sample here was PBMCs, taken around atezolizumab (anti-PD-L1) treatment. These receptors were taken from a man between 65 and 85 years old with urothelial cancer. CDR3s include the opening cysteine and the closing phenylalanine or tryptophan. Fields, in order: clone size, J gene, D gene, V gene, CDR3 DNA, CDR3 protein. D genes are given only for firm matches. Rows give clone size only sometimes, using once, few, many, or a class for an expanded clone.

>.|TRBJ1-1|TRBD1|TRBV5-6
TGTGCCAGCAGCTTGGGGGCAGGGGGTGAAGCTTTCTTT
CASSLGAGGEAFF
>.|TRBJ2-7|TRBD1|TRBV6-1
TGTGCCAGCAGTGAACCCGGACAGGAGGAGTACTTC
CASSEPGQEEYF
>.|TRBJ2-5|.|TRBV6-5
TGTGCCAGCAGTTACTCAGGTAGCGCTGAAGAGACCCAGTACTTC
CASSYSGSAEETQYF
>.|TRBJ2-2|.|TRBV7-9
TGTGCCAGCAGCTTATCCACCTCAGGCACCGGGGAGCTGTTTTTT
CASSLSTSGTGELFF
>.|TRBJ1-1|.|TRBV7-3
TGTGCCAGCAGCTCAGGGTCGAACACTGAAGCTTTCTTT
CASSSGSNTEAFF
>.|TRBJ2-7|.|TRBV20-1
TGCAGTGCTAGGGGCCGGTACGAGCAGTACTTC
CSARGRYEQYF
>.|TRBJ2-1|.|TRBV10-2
TGCGCCAGCAGGATTGGCCCTAGCCGGGCTAATGAGCAGTTCTTC
CASRIGPSRANEQFF
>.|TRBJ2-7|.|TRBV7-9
TGTGCCAGCAGCTTAATCCAGGGGGGCTCCTACGAGCAGTACTTC
CASSLIQGGSYEQYF
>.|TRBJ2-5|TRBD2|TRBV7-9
TGTGCCAGCAACCGAGGACTAGCGGGAGAAGAGACCCAGTACTTC
CASNRGLAGEETQYF
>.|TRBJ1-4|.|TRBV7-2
TGTGCCAGCAGCTTCTCTGGGCGCCTCTATGAAAAACTGTTTTTT
CASSFSGRLYEKLFF
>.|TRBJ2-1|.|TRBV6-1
TGTGCCAGCAGTGGAGACAATGAGCAGTTCTTC
CASSGDNEQFF
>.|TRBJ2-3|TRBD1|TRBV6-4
TGTGCCAGCAGGGCACAGGGGGCAAGCACAGATACGCAGTATTTT
CASRAQGASTDTQYF
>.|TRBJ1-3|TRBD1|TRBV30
TGTGCCTGGTTCAGGGGGCGCGAAGGAAACACCATATATTTT
CAWFRGREGNTIYF
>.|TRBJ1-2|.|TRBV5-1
TGCGCCAGCAGCTTGGACAGGGCCCTTTGGACCTTC
CASSLDRALWTF
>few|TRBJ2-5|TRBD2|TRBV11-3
TGTGCCAGCAGCTCCGAAATGACTAGCGGGGGCCAAGAGACCCAGTACTTC
CASSSEMTSGGQETQYF
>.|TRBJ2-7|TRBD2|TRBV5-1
TGCGCCAGCAGCTCCCTGGGGAGCGGGGGGGCCAAGGAAGAGCAGTACTTC
CASSSLGSGGAKEEQYF
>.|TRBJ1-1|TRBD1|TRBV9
TGTGCCAGCAGCGCACGGACAGGGGTGGACACTGAAGCTTTCTTT
CASSARTGVDTEAFF
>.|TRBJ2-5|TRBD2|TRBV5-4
TGTGCCAGCAGCCCCCGAGCGGGAAAGCAAGAGACCCAGTACTTC
CASSPRAGKQETQYF
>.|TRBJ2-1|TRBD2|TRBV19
TGTGCCAGTAGTATCCCCGGGGGGAATGAGCAGTTCTTC
CASSIPGGNEQFF
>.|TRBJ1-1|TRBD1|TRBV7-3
TGTGCCAGCAGCCTCAGACAGGGCGATGAAGCTTTCTTT
CASSLRQGDEAFF
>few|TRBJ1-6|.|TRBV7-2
TGTGCCAGCAGCTTATGGTCACAGGCTTCACCCCTCCACTTT
CASSLWSQASPLHF
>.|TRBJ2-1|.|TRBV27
TGTGCCAGCAGTTTCCAGGACAACTACAATGAGCAGTTCTTC
CASSFQDNYNEQFF
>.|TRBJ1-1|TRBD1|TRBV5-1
TGCGCCAGCAGCCCTCGGGGACAGGGAGGCCCCGTCAACACTGAAGCTTTCTTT
CASSPRGQGGPVNTEAFF
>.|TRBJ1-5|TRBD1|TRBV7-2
TGTGCCAGCAGCCTAACAGGGGGTGGTCAGCCCCAGCATTTT
CASSLTGGGQPQHF